A single sample is the source of the 8 T cell receptor beta chains below, sequenced in a study of blood T cell repertoires in COVID-19. Libraries were prepared by immunoSEQ multiplex PCR; TCRdb keeps only in-frame clonotypes and omits some of them. The repertoire includes more than 9,500 clones, 85% of them detected once, and less than 6% sits in the top ten. Source material: peripheral blood. The receptors stem from a human donor in a cohort sampled during active COVID-19.

The CDR3 is CASSLTGGANGYTF. The CDR3 nucleotides are TGCGCCAGCAGCTTGACAGGGGGCGCGAATGGCTACACCTTC. V usage is TRBV5-1 and J usage is TRBJ1-2, with 9 bases that match TRBD1. This CDR3 is 14 amino acids long. Germline V gene sequence: CDR1 SGHRS, CDR2 YFSETQ. With 1 base clipped from V and 6 bases from J, the junction kept 4 bases outside the gene matches.

The V call is TRBV4-2, the J call TRBJ1-6, with 7 bases identical to TRBD1. CDR3 length equals 16 residues. Germline lookup yields CDR1 LGHNA and CDR2 YNFKEQ. Trimming at V came to 0 bases and at J to 7 bases, leaving 6 bases not matched to a gene. This CDR3 is CASSQDLARGNSPLHF. In DNA, the CDR3 is TGTGCCAGCAGCCAAGATTTGGCCAGGGGGAATTCACCCCTCCACTTT.

This chain uses TRBV13 with TRBJ2-7; 8 bases agree with TRBD1. The CDR3 consists of 14 residues. V gave up 5 bases and J gave up 5 bases; unmatched junction bases: 8. CDR1 is PRHDT and CDR2 is FYEKMQ in the germline V gene (reference sequence). The CDR3 DNA sequence: TGTGCCAGCAGCAACCCGGACAGGGTAAACGAGCAGTACTTC. It yields the protein CASSNPDRVNEQYF.

The count of this clone is one. CDR3 in amino acids: CASSKSIFWGTATYGYTF. CDR3 sequence (DNA): TGTGCCAGCAGCAAAAGCATTTTTTGGGGGACAGCCACTTATGGCTACACCTTC. The chain is built from TRBV21-1 and TRBJ1-2; TRBD1 is taken as the D call from the table, unchecked against the DNA. TRBV21-1 constitutes a pseudogene. This CDR3 has 18 amino acids.

The CDR3 DNA reads TGTGCCTGGAGTAGAGACAGGCCTACCTATAATTCACCCCTCCACTTT. Translation gives CAWSRDRPTYNSPLHF. The J gene is TRBJ1-6, the V gene TRBV30; D perhaps matches TRBD1 (6 bases). Germline V gene data show CDR1 as GTSNPN and CDR2 as SVGIG (reference sequence). V lost 2 bases and J 2 bases, leaving 13 bases between the germline ends. There are 16 residues in the CDR3.

The CDR3 reads CASSPPRAGGSTDTQYF. The CDR3 coding sequence is TGTGCCAGCTCACCACCGAGGGCAGGTGGGTCGACAGATACGCAGTATTTT. The chain uses TRBV18 and TRBJ2-3; D perhaps matches TRBD2 (5 bases). The CDR3 extends over 17 amino acids. The V and J ends lost 0 bases and 3 bases respectively, with 16 bases between them. CDR1 and CDR2 from the germline V gene are KGHSH and LQKENI.

The J gene is TRBJ1-1, the V gene TRBV7-8; D is possibly TRBD1 (6 bases). Trimming shortened V by 1 base and J by 5 bases, and 17 bases separated the two germline ends. The length of the CDR3 is 16 residues. From germline, CDR1 is SGHVS and CDR2 FQNEAQ. The CDR3 nucleotides read TGTGCCAGCAGCTTAGTCAGCGGGGGGCGAGGGACTGAAGCTTTCTTT. It is translated as CASSLVSGGRGTEAFF.

This sequence joins TRBV10-3 and TRBJ2-5; D is possibly TRBD2 (6 bases). The CDR3 is made up of 11 amino acids. Per the germline V gene, CDR1 is ENHRY and CDR2 is SYGVKD. The germline V and J ends were trimmed by 7 bases and 14 bases, with 17 bases remaining between them. The CDR3 DNA sequence: TGTGCCATCAATAATGGACGGGAGAAATACTTC. Protein sequence: CAINNGREKYF.